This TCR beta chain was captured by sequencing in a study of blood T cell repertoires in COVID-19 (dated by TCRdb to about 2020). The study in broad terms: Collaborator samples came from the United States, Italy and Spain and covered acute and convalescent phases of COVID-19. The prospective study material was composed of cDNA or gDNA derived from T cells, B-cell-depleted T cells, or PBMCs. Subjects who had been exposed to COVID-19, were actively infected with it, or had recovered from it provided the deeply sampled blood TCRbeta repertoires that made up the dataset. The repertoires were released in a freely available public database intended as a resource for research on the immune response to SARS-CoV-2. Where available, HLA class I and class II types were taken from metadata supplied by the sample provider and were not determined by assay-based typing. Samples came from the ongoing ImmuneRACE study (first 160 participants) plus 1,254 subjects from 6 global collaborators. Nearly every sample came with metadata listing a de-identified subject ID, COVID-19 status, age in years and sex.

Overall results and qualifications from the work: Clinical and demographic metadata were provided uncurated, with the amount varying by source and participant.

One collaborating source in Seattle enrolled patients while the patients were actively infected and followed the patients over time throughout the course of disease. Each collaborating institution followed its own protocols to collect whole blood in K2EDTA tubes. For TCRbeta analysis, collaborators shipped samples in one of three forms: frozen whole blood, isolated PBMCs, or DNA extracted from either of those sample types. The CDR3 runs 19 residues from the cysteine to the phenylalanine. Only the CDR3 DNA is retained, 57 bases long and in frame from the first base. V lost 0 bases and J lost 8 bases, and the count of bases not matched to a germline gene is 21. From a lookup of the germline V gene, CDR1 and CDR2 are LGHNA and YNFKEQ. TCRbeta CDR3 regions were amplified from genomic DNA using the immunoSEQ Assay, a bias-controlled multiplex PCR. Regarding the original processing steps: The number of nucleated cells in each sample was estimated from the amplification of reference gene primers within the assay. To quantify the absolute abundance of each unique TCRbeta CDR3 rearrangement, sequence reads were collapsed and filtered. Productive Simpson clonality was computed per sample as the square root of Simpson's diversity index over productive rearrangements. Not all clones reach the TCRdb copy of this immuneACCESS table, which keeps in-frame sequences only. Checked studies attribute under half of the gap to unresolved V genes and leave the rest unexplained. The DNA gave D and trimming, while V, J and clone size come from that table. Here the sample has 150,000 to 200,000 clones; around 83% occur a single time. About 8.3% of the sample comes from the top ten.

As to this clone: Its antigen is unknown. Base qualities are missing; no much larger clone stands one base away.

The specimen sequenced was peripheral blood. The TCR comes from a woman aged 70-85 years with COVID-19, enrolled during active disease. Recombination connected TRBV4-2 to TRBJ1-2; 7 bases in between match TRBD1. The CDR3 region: CASSQDNGSGTVEIWGYTF. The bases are TGTGCCAGCAGCCAAGATAATGGAAGTGGGACAGTAGAGATCTGGGGCTACACCTTC.